A single T cell receptor beta chain is shown here with its context. The antigen is undetermined. Germline V gene lookup returns CDR1 LNHNV and CDR2 YYDKDF (reference sequence). CDR3 length: 14 residues. The V and J ends lost 0 bases and 0 bases respectively, with 5 bases between them. This entry comes from a study of early T cells in non-severe SARS-CoV-2 infection. About the study: Sequencing input comprised bulk RNA from unsorted whole blood; chain pairing was not available.

Unique molecular identifiers tagged individual cDNA molecules. TCRdb used MiXCR to reprocess the 5' RACE reads, holding one entry per CDR3 protein. Of approximately 74,000 distinct CDR3 sequences listed, roughly 13% are singletons. Study results and limitations: There was a bias toward anti-spike CD8 responses in VDJdb matching, which missed private and CD4 specificities.

The chain recombines TRBV15 with TRBJ1-1; no clear D gene. The material sequenced was whole blood. The TCR sequence derives from an adult who was a healthcare worker with PCR-confirmed SARS-CoV-2 infection or an uninfected control (not recorded which). The CDR3 DNA sequence: TGTGCCACCAGCAGAGACGGCGTGAACACTGAAGCTTTCTTT. Encoded protein: CATSRDGVNTEAFF.